The sequence of this T cell receptor beta chain was determined in a study of a mutant IDH1 vaccine in newly diagnosed glioma. V was pared by 9 bases and J by 0 bases, with 12 bases between. Germline loops: CDR1 SGHTA, CDR2 FQGNSA. This CDR3 region has 15 residues. The time point: week 11, during vaccination. The investigators gave 300 ug of mutant IDH1 20-mer peptide in each vaccine dose, together with topical imiquimod. Comment on this clone: Its antigen is currently unknown.

Only in-frame clones appear in the TCRdb table, and some are missing; sequencing was by immunoSEQ multiplex PCR. The table lists tens of thousands of clones, about 88% of them singletons. Study outcomes and limitations: Evidence of vaccine-induced immune responses was documented in 80% to 95% of patients.

This sequence originates from a woman aged 50 to 65 with glioma. The chain has TRBV7-2 and TRBJ1-6; D gene uncertain. Sequenced material: PBMCs, taken from a glioma patient whose treatment included an IDH1 peptide vaccine. This CDR3 is CASGRSSSYNSPLHF. The CDR3, as DNA: TGTGCCAGTGGGAGGTCGAGCTCCTATAATTCACCCCTCCACTTT.